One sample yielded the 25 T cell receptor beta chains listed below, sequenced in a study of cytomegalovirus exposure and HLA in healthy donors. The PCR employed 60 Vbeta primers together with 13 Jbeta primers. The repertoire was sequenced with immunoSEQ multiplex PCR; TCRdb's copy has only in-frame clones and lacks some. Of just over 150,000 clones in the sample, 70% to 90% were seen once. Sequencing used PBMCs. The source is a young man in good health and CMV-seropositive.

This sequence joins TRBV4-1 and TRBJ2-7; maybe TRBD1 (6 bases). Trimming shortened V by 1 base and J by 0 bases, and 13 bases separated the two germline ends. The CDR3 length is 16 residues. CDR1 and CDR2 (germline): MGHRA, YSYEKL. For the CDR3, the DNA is TGCGCCAGCAGCCAAGGCGGCAACAGGGCCTCCTACGAGCAGTACTTC. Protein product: CASSQGGNRASYEQYF.

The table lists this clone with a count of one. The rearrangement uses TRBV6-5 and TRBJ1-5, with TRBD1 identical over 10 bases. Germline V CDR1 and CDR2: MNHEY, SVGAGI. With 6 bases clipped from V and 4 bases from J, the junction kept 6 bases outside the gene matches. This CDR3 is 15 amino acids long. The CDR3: CASRTGTGDNQPQHF. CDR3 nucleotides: TGTGCCAGCAGAACCGGGACAGGGGATAATCAGCCCCAGCATTTT.

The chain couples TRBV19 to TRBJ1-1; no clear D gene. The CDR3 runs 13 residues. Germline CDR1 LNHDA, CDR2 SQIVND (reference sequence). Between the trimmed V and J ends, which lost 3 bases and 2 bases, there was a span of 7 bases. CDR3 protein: CASSIQQNTEAFF. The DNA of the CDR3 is TGTGCCAGTAGTATTCAACAAAACACTGAAGCTTTCTTT.

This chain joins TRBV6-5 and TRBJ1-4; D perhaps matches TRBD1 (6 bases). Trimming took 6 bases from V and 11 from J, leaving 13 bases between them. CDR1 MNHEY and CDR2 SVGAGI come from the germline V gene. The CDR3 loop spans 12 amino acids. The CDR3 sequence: CASRRNTGKLFF. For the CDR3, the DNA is TGTGCCAGCAGGCGCAACACAGGGAAACTGTTTTTT.

The CDR3 coding sequence is TGTGCCAGCAGTGTACTAGCGGAAGAGACCCAGTACTTC. Amino acid sequence: CASSVLAEETQYF. The V call is TRBV6-1, the J call TRBJ2-5, with TRBD2 matching 8 bases. The V gene's germline CDR1 is MNHNS and CDR2 SASEGT. The V and J ends lost 4 bases and 3 bases, in that order; junction bases with no gene match: 1. This CDR3 comprises 13 residues.

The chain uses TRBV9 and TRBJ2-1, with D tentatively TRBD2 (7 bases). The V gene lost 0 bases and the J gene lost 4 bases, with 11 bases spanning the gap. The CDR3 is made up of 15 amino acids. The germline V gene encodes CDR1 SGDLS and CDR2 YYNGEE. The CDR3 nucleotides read TGTGCCAGCAGCGTAGGGGGGGGGCAGTACAATGAGCAGTTCTTC. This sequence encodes CASSVGGGQYNEQFF. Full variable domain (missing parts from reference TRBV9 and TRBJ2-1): DSGVTQTPKHLITATGQRVTLRCSPRSGDLSVYWYQQSLDQGLQFLIQYYNGEERAKGNILERFSAQQFPDLHSELNLSSLELGDSALYFCASSVGGGQYNEQFFGPGTRLTVL.

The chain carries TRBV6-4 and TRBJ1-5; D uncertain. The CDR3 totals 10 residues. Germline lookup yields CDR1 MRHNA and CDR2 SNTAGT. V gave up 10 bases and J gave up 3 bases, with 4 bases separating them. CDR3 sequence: CATLNQPQHF. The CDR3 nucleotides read TGTGCCACCCTCAATCAGCCCCAGCATTTT.

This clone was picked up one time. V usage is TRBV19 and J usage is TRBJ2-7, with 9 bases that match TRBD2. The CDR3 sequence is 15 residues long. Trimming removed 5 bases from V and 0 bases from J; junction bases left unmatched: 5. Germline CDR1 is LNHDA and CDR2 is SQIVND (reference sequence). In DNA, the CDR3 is TGTGCCAGTAGTTCCGCTAGCGGGGCCTCCTACGAGCAGTACTTC. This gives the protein CASSSASGASYEQYF. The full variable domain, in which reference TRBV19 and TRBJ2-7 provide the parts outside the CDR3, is DGGITQSPKYLFRKEGQNVTLSCEQNLNHDAMYWYRQDPGQGLRLIYYSQIVNDFQKGDIAEGYSVSREKKESFPLTVTSAQKNPTAFYLCASSSASGASYEQYFGPGTRLTVT.

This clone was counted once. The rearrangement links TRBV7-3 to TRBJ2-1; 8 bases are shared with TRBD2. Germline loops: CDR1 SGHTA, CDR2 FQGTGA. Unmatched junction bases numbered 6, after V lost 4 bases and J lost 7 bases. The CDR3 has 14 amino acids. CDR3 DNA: TGTGCCAGCAGCTCTAGCGGGTCGGGGAATGAGCAGTTCTTC. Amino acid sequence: CASSSSGSGNEQFF.

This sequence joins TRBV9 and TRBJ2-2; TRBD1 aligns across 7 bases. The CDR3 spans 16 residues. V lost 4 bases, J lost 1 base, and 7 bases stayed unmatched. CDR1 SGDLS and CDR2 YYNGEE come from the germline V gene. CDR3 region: CASSISGTVNTGELFF. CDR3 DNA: TGTGCCAGCAGCATATCCGGGACAGTGAACACCGGGGAGCTGTTTTTT.

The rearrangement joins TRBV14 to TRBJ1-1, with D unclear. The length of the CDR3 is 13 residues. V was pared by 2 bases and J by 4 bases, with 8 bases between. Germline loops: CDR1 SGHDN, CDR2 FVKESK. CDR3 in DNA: TGTGCCAGCAGCCAACACACGTCCACTGAAGCTTTCTTT. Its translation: CASSQHTSTEAFF.

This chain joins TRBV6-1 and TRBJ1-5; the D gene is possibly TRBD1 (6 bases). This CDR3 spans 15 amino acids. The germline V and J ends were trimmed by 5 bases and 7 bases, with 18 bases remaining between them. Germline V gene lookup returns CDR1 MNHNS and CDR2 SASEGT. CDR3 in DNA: TGTGCCAGCAGTAAGGGGGAACAGGGCAGCCAGCCCCAGCATTTT. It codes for CASSKGEQGSQPQHF.

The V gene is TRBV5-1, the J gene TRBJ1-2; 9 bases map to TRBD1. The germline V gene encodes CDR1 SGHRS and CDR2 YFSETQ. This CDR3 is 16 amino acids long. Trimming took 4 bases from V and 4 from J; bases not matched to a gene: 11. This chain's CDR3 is CASSLVTGGFSYGYTF. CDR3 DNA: TGCGCCAGCAGCCTAGTCACAGGGGGCTTCTCCTATGGCTACACCTTC.

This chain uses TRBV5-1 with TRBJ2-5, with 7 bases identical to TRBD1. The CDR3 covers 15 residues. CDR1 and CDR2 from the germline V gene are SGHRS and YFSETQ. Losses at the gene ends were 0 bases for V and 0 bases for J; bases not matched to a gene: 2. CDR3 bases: TGCGCCAGCAGCTTGGAGGGGGCGCACCAAGAGACCCAGTACTTC. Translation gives CASSLEGAHQETQYF.

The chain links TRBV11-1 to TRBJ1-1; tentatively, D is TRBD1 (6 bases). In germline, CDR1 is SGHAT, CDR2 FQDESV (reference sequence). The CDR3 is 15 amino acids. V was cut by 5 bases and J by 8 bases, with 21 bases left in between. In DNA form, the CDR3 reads TGTGCCAGCAGCCCCAACCTCGGGGGGCGAGGGGAAGCTTTCTTT. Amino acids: CASSPNLGGRGEAFF.

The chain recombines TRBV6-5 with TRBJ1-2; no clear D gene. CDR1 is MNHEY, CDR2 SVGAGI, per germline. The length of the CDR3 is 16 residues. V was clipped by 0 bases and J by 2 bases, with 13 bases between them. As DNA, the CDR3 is TGTGCCAGCAGTTACTCGATGTCAGTTTCGAACTATGGCTACACCTTC. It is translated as CASSYSMSVSNYGYTF.

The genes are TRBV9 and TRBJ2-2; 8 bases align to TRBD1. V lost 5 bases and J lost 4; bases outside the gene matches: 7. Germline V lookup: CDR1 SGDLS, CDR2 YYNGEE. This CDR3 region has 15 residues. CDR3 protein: CASSDDRGGTGELFF. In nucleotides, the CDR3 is TGTGCCAGCAGTGATGACAGGGGAGGCACCGGGGAGCTGTTTTTT. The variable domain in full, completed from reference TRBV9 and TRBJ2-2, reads DSGVTQTPKHLITATGQRVTLRCSPRSGDLSVYWYQQSLDQGLQFLIQYYNGEERAKGNILERFSAQQFPDLHSELNLSSLELGDSALYFCASSDDRGGTGELFFGEGSRLTVL.

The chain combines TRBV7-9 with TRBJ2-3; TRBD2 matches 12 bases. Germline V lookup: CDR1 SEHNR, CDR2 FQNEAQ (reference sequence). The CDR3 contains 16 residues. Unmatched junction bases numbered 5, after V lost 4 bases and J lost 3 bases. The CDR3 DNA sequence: TGTGCCAGCAGCTCCCCTAGCGGGGGGGCGACAGATACGCAGTATTTT. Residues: CASSSPSGGATDTQYF.

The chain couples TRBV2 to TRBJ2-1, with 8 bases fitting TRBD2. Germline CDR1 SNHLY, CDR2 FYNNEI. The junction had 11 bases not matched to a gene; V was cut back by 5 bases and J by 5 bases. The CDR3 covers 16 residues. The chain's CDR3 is CASSQPGLGGDNEQFF. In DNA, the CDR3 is TGTGCCAGCAGTCAGCCGGGACTAGGGGGGGACAATGAGCAGTTCTTC.

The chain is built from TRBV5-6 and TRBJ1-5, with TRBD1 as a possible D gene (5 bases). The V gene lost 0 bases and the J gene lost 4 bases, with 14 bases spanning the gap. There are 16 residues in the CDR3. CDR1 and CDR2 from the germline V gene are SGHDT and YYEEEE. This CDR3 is CASSLGGEVGNQPQHF. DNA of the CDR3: TGTGCCAGCAGCTTGGGGGGGGAAGTAGGGAATCAGCCCCAGCATTTT.

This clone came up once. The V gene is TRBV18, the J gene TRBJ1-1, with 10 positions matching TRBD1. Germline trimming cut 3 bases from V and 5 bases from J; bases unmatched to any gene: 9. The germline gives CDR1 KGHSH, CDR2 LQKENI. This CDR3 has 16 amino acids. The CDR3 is CASSPSTGGAGTEAFF. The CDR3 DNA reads TGTGCCAGCTCACCCTCGACAGGGGGCGCAGGAACTGAAGCTTTCTTT.

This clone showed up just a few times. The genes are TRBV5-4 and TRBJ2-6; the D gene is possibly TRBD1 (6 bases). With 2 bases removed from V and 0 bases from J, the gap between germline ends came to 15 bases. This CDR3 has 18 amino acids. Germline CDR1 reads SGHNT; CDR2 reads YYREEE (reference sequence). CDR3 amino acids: CASSFYTGLPSGANVLTF. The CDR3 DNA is TGTGCCAGCAGCTTCTACACAGGGCTACCCTCTGGGGCCAACGTCCTGACTTTC.

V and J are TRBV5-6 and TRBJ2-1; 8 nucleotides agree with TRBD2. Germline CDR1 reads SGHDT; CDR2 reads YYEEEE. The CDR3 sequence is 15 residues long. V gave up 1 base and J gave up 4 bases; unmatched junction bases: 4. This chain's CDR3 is CASSLFSGEYNEQFF. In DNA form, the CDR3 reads TGTGCCAGCAGCTTGTTTAGCGGGGAATACAATGAGCAGTTCTTC.

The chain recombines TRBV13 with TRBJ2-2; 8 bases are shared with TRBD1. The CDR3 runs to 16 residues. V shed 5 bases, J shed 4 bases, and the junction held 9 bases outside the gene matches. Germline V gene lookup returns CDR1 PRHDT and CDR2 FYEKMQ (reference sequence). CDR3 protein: CASSPGDRIITGELFF. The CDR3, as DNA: TGTGCCAGCAGCCCCGGGGACAGGATAATCACCGGGGAGCTGTTTTTT.

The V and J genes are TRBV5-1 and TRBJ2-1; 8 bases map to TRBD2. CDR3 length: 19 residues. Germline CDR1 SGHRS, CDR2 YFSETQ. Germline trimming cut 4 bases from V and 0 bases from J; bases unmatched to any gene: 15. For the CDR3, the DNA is TGCGCCAGCAGCCAGACGAGTCGGGGGGGAGAGAGCTCCTACAATGAGCAGTTCTTC. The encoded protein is CASSQTSRGGESSYNEQFF.